These T cell receptor beta chains were read from a single sample in a study of blood T cells in healthy people across ages. Each CDR3 protein is one row after TCRdb ran MiXCR on the 5' RACE reads. There are roughly 1.6 million distinct CDR3 sequences in the sample; roughly 32% occur only once, and approximately 10% lies in the top ten. Sequencing was performed on blood. All receptors come from a woman aged 30 to 39 in good health. Each CDR3 is given with its conserved first and last residue. Each record gives: V gene, J gene, D gene, clone size, CDR3 protein, CDR3 DNA. A D gene is named only where the DNA matches it firmly. Clone sizes are given selectively: once, few, many, or a class where the clone is expanded.

TRBV6-2/TRBV6-3,TRBJ2-2,TRBD2,-,CASSLLAGSTGELFF,TGTGCCAGCAGTTTACTAGCGGGCAGCACCGGGGAGCTGTTTTTT
TRBV5-1,TRBJ2-2,-,-,CASGGTPNTGELFF,TGCGCCAGCGGCGGGACACCGAACACCGGGGAGCTGTTTTTT
TRBV10-3,TRBJ2-7,-,-,CAIGERTGYEQYF,TGTGCCATCGGTGAGCGGACCGGCTACGAGCAGTACTTC
TRBV20-1,TRBJ2-1,-,few,CSARELAARSYNEQFF,TGCAGTGCTAGGGAATTAGCGGCCAGGTCCTACAATGAGCAGTTCTTC
TRBV6-4,TRBJ1-2,TRBD1,few,CASSDSHDRVGYTF,TGTGCCAGCAGTGACTCTCACGACAGGGTCGGCTACACCTTC
TRBV3-1,TRBJ1-1,-,-,CASSHWSGIRTEAFF,TGTGCCAGCAGCCATTGGTCAGGAATCCGCACTGAAGCTTTCTTT
TRBV7-3,TRBJ2-1,-,-,CASSPHPGVGDDQFF,TGTGCCAGCAGCCCCCACCCGGGGGTAGGGGATGACCAGTTCTTC
TRBV7-8,TRBJ2-1,TRBD2,-,CASSLNGLDIDEQFF,TGTGCCAGCAGCTTGAACGGACTAGATATCGACGAGCAGTTCTTC
TRBV11-3,TRBJ2-3,-,-,CASSLDRYTSDTQYF,TGTGCCAGCAGCTTAGATCGTTACACGTCGGATACGCAGTATTTT
TRBV28,TRBJ2-7,TRBD1,-,CASSLRTPYRGDFYEQYF,TGTGCCAGCAGTTTAAGGACACCCTACAGGGGGGATTTCTACGAGCAGTACTTC
TRBV10-3,TRBJ1-1,TRBD1,once,CAISEIRAGGNTEAFF,TGTGCCATCAGTGAGATTAGGGCAGGGGGGAACACTGAAGCTTTCTTT
TRBV6-1,TRBJ2-6,-,-,CASSKWGAGANVLTF,TGTGCCAGCAGTAAGTGGGGAGCTGGGGCCAACGTCCTGACTTTC
TRBV19,TRBJ2-7,-,-,CASSAGMGRTGHYEQYF,TGTGCCAGTAGTGCAGGCATGGGACGGACGGGCCACTACGAGCAGTACTTC
TRBV7-2,TRBJ1-6,-,few,CASSSPLGRGLQNSPLHF,TGTGCCAGCAGCTCCCCCCTGGGGCGGGGGCTTCAGAATTCACCCCTCCACTTT
TRBV7-2,TRBJ1-2,-,-,CASSPGPPGGYTF,TGTGCCAGCAGCCCCGGACCCCCTGGTGGCTACACCTTC
TRBV9,TRBJ1-4,-,-,CASTVTGTMTEKLFF,TGTGCCAGCACCGTCACCGGGACAATGACCGAAAAACTGTTTTTT
TRBV15,TRBJ2-5,-,-,CATSRVTDYQETQYF,TGTGCCACCAGCAGAGTTACAGATTATCAAGAGACCCAGTACTTC
TRBV4-1,TRBJ1-2,-,few,CASSLGFAYTF,TGCGCCAGCAGCCTCGGGTTCGCCTACACCTTC
TRBV10-2,TRBJ2-7,TRBD2,-,CASSVGWGLAGGYSYEQYF,TGCGCCAGCAGTGTGGGATGGGGACTAGCGGGAGGATACTCCTACGAGCAGTACTTC
TRBV9,TRBJ1-6,-,-,CAGSLTGINPPLHF,TGTGCCGGCAGCCTTACAGGGATTAATCCACCCCTCCACTTT
TRBV3-1,TRBJ2-1,TRBD1,-,CASGSSGTGFSDEQFF,TGTGCCAGCGGGTCCTCCGGGACAGGGTTTTCCGATGAGCAGTTCTTC
TRBV20-1,TRBJ2-1,-,-,CSARETGYSYNEQFF,TGCAGTGCTAGAGAAACGGGTTACTCCTACAATGAGCAGTTCTTC
TRBV29-1,TRBJ2-5,-,many,CSVEEHPQETQYF,TGCAGCGTTGAAGAACATCCACAAGAGACCCAGTACTTC
TRBV20-1,TRBJ2-4,-,-,CSARRGENIQYF,TGCAGTGCTAGAAGGGGGGAAAACATTCAGTACTTC
TRBV2,TRBJ2-5,TRBD2,many,CASSVAGFQETQYF,TGTGCCAGCAGTGTAGCGGGCTTCCAAGAGACCCAGTACTTC
TRBV27,TRBJ2-5,-,many,CASRTAYQETQYF,TGTGCCAGCAGAACAGCGTACCAAGAGACCCAGTACTTC
TRBV12-3/TRBV12-4,TRBJ2-7,TRBD1,-,CASSLGTVGLWEQYF,TGTGCCAGCAGTTTGGGGACAGTTGGTCTATGGGAGCAGTACTTC
TRBV18,TRBJ2-7,-,many,CASSPPNRAYEQYF,TGTGCCAGCTCACCACCGAACAGGGCCTACGAGCAGTACTTC
TRBV5-1,TRBJ1-2,TRBD1,-,CASSSTGTDTGYTF,TGCGCCAGCAGCTCGACAGGGACGGACACCGGCTACACCTTC
TRBV15,TRBJ2-3,-,few,CATSRDEHGPSTDTQYF,TGTGCCACCAGCAGAGACGAACACGGACCTAGCACAGATACGCAGTATTTT
TRBV5-1,TRBJ2-1,-,many,CASSLEFNEQFF,TGCGCCAGCAGCTTGGAATTCAATGAGCAGTTCTTC
TRBV30,TRBJ2-2,TRBD1,-,CACDRQGATGELFF,TGTGCCTGTGATCGCCAGGGGGCTACCGGGGAGCTGTTTTTT
TRBV13,TRBJ2-3,TRBD2,-,CASSLEAGGFTSTDTQYF,TGTGCCAGCAGCTTAGAAGCGGGGGGCTTCACTAGCACAGATACGCAGTATTTT
TRBV6-1,TRBJ2-5,-,-,CASSEPPTREQYF,TGTGCCAGCAGTGAACCACCTACGAGAGAGCAGTACTTC
TRBV5-1,TRBJ2-1,TRBD2,once,CAGSPRASGGSFSEQFF,TGCGCCGGCAGCCCCCGCGCTAGCGGGGGGTCCTTTAGTGAGCAGTTCTTC
TRBV10-3,TRBJ2-5,-,-,CAIRDPRGVETQYF,TGTGCCATCAGGGACCCCCGGGGCGTCGAGACCCAGTACTTC
TRBV5-6,TRBJ2-4,-,few,CASSSGPLIAKNIQYF,TGTGCCAGCAGCTCTGGACCTCTTATAGCCAAAAACATTCAGTACTTC